The TCR beta chain described here comes from a study of CD8 T cells in acute hepatitis C reinfection. Across the study: CD8+ T cells specific for HCV NS3-1073 were sequenced.

Study-wide results and limits: A V04-02/J02-02 clonotype was among some 13 public ones, independent of outcome. No group differed significantly in the high NS3-1073 repertoire diversity.

Time point indicated: naive CD8 control sorted from an acute-time-point sample. The ends lost 4 bases at V and 5 bases at J; junction bases unmatched: 10. Germline loops: CDR1 MNHNS, CDR2 SASEGT. The CDR3 consists of 15 residues. TCRdb keeps only in-frame clones here, not all; method: immunoSEQ multiplex PCR. Altogether about 38,000 clones are present, approximately 87% being singletons, with the ten largest covering 0.5%. This clone came up a few times. Its specificity is unknown. This sequence joins TRBV6-1 and TRBJ1-2, with 7 bases that match TRBD1. Source material: naive CD8+ T cells from PBMCs. The TCR was taken from a man in his thirties or forties with chronic hepatitis C. The CDR3 region is CASSGWGRGTYGYTF. CDR3 sequence (DNA): TGTGCCAGCAGTGGATGGGGCAGGGGGACATATGGCTACACCTTC.